This entry concerns a single T cell receptor beta chain. TCRdb's table, derived via immunoSEQ multiplex PCR, lists solely in-frame clones and lacks some. The sample contains tens of thousands of clones, around 90% of which appear only once. The data are from a study of blood T cell repertoires in COVID-19. Study at large: COVID-19 samples from acute and convalescent phases originated in the United States, Italy and Spain.

This CDR3 is 17 amino acids long. V was clipped by 0 bases and J by 6 bases; unmatched bases: 8. Germline assignment: CDR1 KGHDR and CDR2 SFDVKD. The sequence was obtained from a man between 60 and 70 years old with acute or convalescent COVID-19. The chain recombines TRBV24-1 with TRBJ2-1; 9 nucleotides align to TRBD1. Sequenced sample: peripheral blood. CDR3 residues: CATSDLAGTGFFNEQFF. The CDR3 bases are TGTGCCACCAGTGATTTGGCCGGGACAGGGTTCTTCAATGAGCAGTTCTTC.